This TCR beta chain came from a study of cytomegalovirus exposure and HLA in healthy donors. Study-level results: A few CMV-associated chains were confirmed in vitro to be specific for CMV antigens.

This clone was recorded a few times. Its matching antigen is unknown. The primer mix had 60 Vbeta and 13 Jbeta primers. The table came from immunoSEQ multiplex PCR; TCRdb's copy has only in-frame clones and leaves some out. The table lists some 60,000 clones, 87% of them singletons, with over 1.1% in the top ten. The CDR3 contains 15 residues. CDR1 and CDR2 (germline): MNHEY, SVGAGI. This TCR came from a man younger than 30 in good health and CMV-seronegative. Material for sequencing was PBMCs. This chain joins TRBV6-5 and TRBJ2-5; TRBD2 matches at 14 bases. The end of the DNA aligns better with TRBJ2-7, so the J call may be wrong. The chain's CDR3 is CASSRTSGGIHEQYF. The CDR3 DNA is TGTGCCAGCAGCCGGACTAGCGGGGGGATCCACGAGCAGTACTTC.